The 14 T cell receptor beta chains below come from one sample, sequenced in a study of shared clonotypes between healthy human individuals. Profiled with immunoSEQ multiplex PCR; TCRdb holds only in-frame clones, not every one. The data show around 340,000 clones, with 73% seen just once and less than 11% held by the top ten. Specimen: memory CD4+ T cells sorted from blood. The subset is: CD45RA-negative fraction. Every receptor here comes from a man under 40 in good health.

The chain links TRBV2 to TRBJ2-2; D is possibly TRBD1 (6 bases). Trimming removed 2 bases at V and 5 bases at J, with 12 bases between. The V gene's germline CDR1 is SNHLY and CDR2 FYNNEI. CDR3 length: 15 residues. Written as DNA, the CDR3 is TGTGCCAGCAGTGAATTGGGGGCCGGGACCGGGGAGCTGTTTTTT. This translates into CASSELGAGTGELFF.

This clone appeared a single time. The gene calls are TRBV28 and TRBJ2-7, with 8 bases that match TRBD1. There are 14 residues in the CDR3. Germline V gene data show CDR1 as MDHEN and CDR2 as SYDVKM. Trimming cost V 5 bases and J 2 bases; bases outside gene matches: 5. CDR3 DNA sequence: TGTGCCAGCAGTCGACAGGGGTATCCCTACGAGCAGTACTTC. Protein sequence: CASSRQGYPYEQYF.

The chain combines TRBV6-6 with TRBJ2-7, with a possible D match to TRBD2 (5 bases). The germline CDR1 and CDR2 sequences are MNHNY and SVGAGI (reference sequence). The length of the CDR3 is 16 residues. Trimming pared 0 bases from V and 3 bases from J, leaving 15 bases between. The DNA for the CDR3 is TGTGCCAGCAGTTACTCTCTTGAGGGAGAACTCTACGAGCAGTACTTC. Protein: CASSYSLEGELYEQYF.

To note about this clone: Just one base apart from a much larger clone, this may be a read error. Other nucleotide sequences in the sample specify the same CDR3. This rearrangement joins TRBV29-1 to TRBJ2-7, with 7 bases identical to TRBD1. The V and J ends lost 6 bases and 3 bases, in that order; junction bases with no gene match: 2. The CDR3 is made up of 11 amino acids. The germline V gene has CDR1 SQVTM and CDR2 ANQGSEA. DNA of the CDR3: TGCAGCGTCAGGACAGGCTACGAGCAGTACTTC. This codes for CSVRTGYEQYF.

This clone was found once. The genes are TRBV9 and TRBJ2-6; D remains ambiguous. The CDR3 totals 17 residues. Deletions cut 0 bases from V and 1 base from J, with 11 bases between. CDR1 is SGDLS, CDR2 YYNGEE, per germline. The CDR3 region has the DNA TGTGCCAGCAGCGTAGGGGGATTGATATCTGGGGCCAACGTCCTGACTTTC. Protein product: CASSVGGLISGANVLTF.

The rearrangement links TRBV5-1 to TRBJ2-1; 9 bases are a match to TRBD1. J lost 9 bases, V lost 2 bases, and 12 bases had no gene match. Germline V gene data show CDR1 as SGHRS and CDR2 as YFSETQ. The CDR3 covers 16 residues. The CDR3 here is CASSLTPSGTGLEQFF. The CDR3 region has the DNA TGCGCCAGCAGCTTAACACCGAGCGGGACAGGGCTTGAGCAGTTCTTC.

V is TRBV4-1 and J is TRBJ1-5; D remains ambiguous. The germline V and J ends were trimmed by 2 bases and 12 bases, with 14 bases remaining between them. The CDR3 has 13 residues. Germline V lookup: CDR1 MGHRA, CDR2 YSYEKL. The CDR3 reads CASSQFRRESQHF. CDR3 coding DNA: TGCGCCAGCAGCCAATTCCGCCGGGAGAGCCAGCATTTT.

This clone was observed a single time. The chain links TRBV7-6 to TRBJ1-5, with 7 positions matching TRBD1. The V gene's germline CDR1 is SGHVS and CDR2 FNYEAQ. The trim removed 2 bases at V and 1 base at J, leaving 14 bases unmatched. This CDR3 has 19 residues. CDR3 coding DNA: TGTGCCAGCAGCTTATCCCCACCCGGCAGGGGGATGAGCAATCAGCCCCAGCATTTT. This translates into CASSLSPPGRGMSNQPQHF.

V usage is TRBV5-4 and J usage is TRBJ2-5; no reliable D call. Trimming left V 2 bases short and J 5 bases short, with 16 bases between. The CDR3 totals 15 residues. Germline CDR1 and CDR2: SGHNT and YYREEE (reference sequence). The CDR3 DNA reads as TGTGCCAGCAGCTTAAGCTCGGGCCGCACGGAGACCCAGTACTTC. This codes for CASSLSSGRTETQYF.

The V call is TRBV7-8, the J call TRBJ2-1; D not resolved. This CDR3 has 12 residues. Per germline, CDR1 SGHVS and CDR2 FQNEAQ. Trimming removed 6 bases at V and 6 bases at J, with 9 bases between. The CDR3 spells CASRPVSNEQFF. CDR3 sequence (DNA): TGTGCCAGCAGACCCGTCTCCAATGAGCAGTTCTTC.

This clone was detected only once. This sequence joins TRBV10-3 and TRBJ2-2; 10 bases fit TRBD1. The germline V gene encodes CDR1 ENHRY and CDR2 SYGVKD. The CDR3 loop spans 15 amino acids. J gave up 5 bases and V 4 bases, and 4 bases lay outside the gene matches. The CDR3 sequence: CAISAGTGVTGELFF. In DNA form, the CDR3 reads TGTGCCATCAGTGCCGGGACAGGGGTAACCGGGGAGCTGTTTTTT.

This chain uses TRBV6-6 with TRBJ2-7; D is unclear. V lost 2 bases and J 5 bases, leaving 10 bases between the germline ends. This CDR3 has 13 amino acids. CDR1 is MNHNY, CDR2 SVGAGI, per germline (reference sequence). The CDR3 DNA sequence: TGTGCCAGCAGTTACGGTCCCTTGAACGAGCAGTACTTC. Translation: CASSYGPLNEQYF.

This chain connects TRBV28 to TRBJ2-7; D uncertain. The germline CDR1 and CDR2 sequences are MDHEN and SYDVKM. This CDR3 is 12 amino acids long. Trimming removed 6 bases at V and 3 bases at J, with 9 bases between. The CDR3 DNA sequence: TGTGCCAGCAGGTTGGGTAGCTACGAGCAGTACTTC. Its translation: CASRLGSYEQYF.

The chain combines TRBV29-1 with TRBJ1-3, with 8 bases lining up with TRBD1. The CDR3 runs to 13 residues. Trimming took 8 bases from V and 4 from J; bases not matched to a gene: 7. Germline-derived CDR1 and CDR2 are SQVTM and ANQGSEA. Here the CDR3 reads CSFNRGTGNTIYF. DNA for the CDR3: TGCAGCTTCAACAGGGGGACCGGAAACACCATATATTTT.